This T cell receptor (beta chain) is drawn from a study of CD8 T cells in ankylosing spondylitis. Whole-study findings and limits: Blood of patients with ankylosing spondylitis appeared to be characterized by a TCR beta motif of several highly homologous variants. In the blood and synovial fluid of reactive arthritis, some motif variants had been previously reported.

In the case of this clonotype: Its antigen is unknown.

Germline-derived CDR1 and CDR2 are MNHEY and SVGAGI. The length of the CDR3 is 18 residues. The V gene lost 0 bases and the J gene lost 0 bases, with 12 bases spanning the gap. TCRdb called the 5' RACE reads again in MiXCR, with one record for every CDR3 protein. The sample lists roughly 250,000 distinct CDR3 sequences; about 9.1% were seen once. Material for sequencing was blood, either unsorted or a sorted T cell fraction (not recorded which). The chain carries TRBV6-5 and TRBJ2-6; D possibly corresponds to TRBD1 (6 bases). The receptor's source is a male donor with ankylosing spondylitis or in good health (not recorded which). CDR3 bases: TGTGCCAGCAGTTACTCCGGCCTAGGGGGCTCTGGGGCCAACGTCCTGACTTTC. It specifies CASSYSGLGGSGANVLTF.